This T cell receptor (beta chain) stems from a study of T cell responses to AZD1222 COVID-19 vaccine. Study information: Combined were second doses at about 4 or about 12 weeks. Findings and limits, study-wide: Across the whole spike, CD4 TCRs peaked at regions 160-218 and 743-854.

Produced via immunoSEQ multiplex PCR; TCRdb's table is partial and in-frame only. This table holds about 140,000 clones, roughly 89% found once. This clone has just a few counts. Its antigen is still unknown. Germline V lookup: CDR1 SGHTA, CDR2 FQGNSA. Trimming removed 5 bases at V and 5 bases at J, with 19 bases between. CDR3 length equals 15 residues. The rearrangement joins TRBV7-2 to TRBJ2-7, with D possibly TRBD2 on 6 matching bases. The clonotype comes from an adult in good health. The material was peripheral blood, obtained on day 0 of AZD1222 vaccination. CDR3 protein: CASSAQPGVTNEQYF. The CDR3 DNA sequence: TGTGCCAGCAGCGCTCAGCCGGGGGTCACGAACGAGCAGTACTTC.